These T cell receptor beta chains were read from a single sample in a study of CD8 T cells in ankylosing spondylitis. Via MiXCR, TCRdb re-called the 5' RACE reads, giving one row per CDR3 protein. The data contain 350,000 or so distinct CDR3 sequences, roughly 11% of them singletons. Sequencing used blood, either unsorted or a sorted T cell fraction (not recorded which). These receptor sequences come from a female donor with ankylosing spondylitis or in good health (not recorded which). CDR3s include the opening cysteine and the closing phenylalanine or tryptophan. A D gene is named only where the DNA matches it firmly. Part of the rows lack a size; the others show once, few, many or a class for expanded clones.

D,J,size,V,CDR3,DNA
NA,TRBJ1-1,few,TRBV20-1,CSARARLTEAFF,TGCAGTGCTAGAGCCCGCTTGACTGAAGCTTTCTTT
NA,TRBJ2-5,few,TRBV7-9,CASSVEAGLETQYF,TGTGCCAGCAGCGTGGAAGCGGGTCTTGAGACCCAGTACTTC
NA,TRBJ2-6,few,TRBV5-1,CASSPPRTGRPGANVLTF,TGCGCCAGCAGCCCCCCACGGACGGGGAGACCTGGGGCCAACGTCCTGACTTTC
TRBD1,TRBJ1-2,NA,TRBV20-1,CSARESGGYGYTF,TGCAGTGCTAGAGAATCAGGGGGATATGGCTACACCTTC
NA,TRBJ1-3,many,TRBV12-3/TRBV12-4,CASRGRRSSGNTIYF,TGTGCCAGCAGGGGACGGCGAAGCTCTGGAAACACCATATATTTT
TRBD2,TRBJ2-2,NA,TRBV12-3/TRBV12-4,CASSQRGETGELFF,TGTGCCAGCAGTCAGCGGGGGGAGACCGGGGAGCTGTTTTTT
NA,TRBJ2-3,few,TRBV29-1,CSVVMGPSTDTQYF,TGCAGCGTTGTAATGGGTCCTAGCACAGATACGCAGTATTTT
NA,TRBJ2-2,many,TRBV5-1,CASSPRGPNTGELFF,TGCGCCAGCAGCCCCCGGGGACCGAACACCGGGGAGCTGTTTTTT
NA,TRBJ2-5,many,TRBV15,CATSRDLRGETQYF,TGTGCCACCAGCAGAGATCTAAGGGGTGAGACCCAGTACTTC
TRBD2,TRBJ2-7,many,TRBV9,CASSVESGSIYEQYF,TGTGCCAGCAGCGTAGAGAGCGGGAGCATCTACGAGCAGTACTTC
NA,TRBJ2-7,NA,TRBV29-1,CSVGKGAGSYEQYF,TGCAGCGTTGGGAAGGGTGCCGGCTCCTACGAGCAGTACTTC
NA,TRBJ2-1,many,TRBV20-1,CSAAYATLTYEQFF,TGCAGTGCCGCATACGCGACCCTAACGTATGAGCAGTTCTTC
NA,TRBJ1-2,NA,TRBV7-2,CASSLVGAGPGYTF,TGTGCCAGCAGCTTAGTTGGGGCGGGCCCCGGCTACACCTTC
NA,TRBJ2-2,few,TRBV9,CASSISGGELFF,TGTGCCAGCAGCATTAGCGGCGGGGAGCTGTTTTTT
NA,TRBJ1-1,many,TRBV20-1,CSAWDRPFTEAFF,TGCAGTGCTTGGGACCGACCTTTTACTGAAGCTTTCTTT
NA,TRBJ1-2,many,TRBV5-1,CASSLEFGYGYTF,TGCGCCAGCAGCTTGGAATTCGGCTATGGCTACACCTTC
TRBD1,TRBJ2-1,many,TRBV11-2,CASSLVGTGVLSYNEQFF,TGTGCCAGCAGCTTAGTGGGGACAGGGGTGCTATCCTACAATGAGCAGTTCTTC
NA,TRBJ1-4,many,TRBV20-1,CSAPGTGEKLFF,TGCAGTGCCCCCGGGACGGGGGAAAAACTGTTTTTT
NA,TRBJ2-7,few,TRBV21-1,CASSNKEYSDKGPGLSNYEQYF,TGTGCCAGCAGCAACAAAGAATATAGCGACAAGGGTCCGGGACTCTCCAACTACGAGCAGTACTTC
NA,TRBJ2-7,many,TRBV27,CASSITARGQIEQYF,TGTGCCAGCAGTATAACCGCTAGGGGCCAGATCGAGCAGTACTTC
NA,TRBJ2-2,many,TRBV12-3/TRBV12-4,CASRSFNTGELFF,TGTGCCAGCAGGAGTTTTAACACCGGGGAGCTGTTTTTT
NA,TRBJ2-3,many,TRBV7-8,CASSYGASTDTQYF,TGTGCCAGCAGCTATGGCGCTTCCACAGATACGCAGTATTTT
TRBD2,TRBJ2-7,few,TRBV20-1,CSPKDASGRVQYF,TGCAGTCCAAAAGATGCTAGCGGGAGGGTACAGTACTTC
NA,TRBJ1-5,many,TRBV12-3/TRBV12-4,CASSLWGSNQPQHF,TGTGCCAGCAGTTTATGGGGGAGCAATCAGCCCCAGCATTTT
NA,TRBJ2-1,many,TRBV27,CASSLSDRNEQFF,TGTGCCAGCAGTTTATCCGATCGGAATGAGCAGTTCTTC
TRBD2,TRBJ2-1,many,TRBV6-5,CASSSPGLAGVLIDNEQFF,TGTGCCAGCAGTTCTCCGGGACTAGCGGGAGTTCTTATAGACAATGAGCAGTTCTTC
NA,TRBJ2-7,NA,TRBV7-9,CASSLGEEQYF,TGTGCCAGCAGCTTAGGGGAGGAGCAGTACTTC
NA,TRBJ2-1,few,TRBV7-3,CASSPTVFNEQFF,TGTGCCAGCAGCCCCACAGTTTTTAATGAGCAGTTCTTC
NA,TRBJ1-5,few,TRBV6-5,CASSYARGSNQPQHF,TGTGCCAGCAGTTACGCCAGGGGTAGCAATCAGCCCCAGCATTTT
NA,TRBJ2-1,few,TRBV11-2,CASSLDFGLDSYNEQFF,TGTGCCAGCAGCTTAGATTTTGGGCTAGACTCCTACAATGAGCAGTTCTTC
NA,TRBJ1-3,many,TRBV27,CASRSGPHSGNTIYF,TGTGCCAGCCGGTCCGGGCCCCACTCTGGAAACACCATATATTTT
TRBD1,TRBJ1-2,NA,TRBV20-1,CSASTPGQGAKGYTF,TGCAGTGCAAGTACTCCGGGACAGGGGGCGAAAGGCTACACCTTC
NA,TRBJ2-2,NA,TRBV5-1,CASSPLAGAPQGELFF,TGCGCCAGCAGCCCCCTGGCGGGGGCCCCACAAGGGGAGCTGTTTTTT
TRBD2,TRBJ2-7,NA,TRBV20-1,CSPRRAGGYEQYF,TGCAGTCCCCGAAGAGCGGGGGGGTACGAGCAGTACTTC
NA,TRBJ2-1,many,TRBV5-1,CASSLASQLNEQFF,TGCGCCAGCAGCTTGGCCAGCCAACTCAATGAGCAGTTCTTC
NA,TRBJ1-2,many,TRBV20-1,CSAPHPGSYGYTF,TGCAGTGCTCCGCATCCAGGGAGCTATGGCTACACCTTC